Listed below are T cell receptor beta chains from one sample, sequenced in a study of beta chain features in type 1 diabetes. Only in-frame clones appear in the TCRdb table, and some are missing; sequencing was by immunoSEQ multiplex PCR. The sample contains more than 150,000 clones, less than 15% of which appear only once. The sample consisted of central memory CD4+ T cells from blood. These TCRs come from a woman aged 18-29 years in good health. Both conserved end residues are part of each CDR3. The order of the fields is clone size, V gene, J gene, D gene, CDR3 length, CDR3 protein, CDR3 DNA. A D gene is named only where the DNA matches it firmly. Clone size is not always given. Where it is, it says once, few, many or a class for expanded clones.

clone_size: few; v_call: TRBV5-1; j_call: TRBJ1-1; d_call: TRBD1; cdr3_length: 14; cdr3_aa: CASSVGTVNTEAFF; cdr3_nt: TGCGCCAGCAGTGTCGGGACAGTGAACACTGAAGCTTTCTTT
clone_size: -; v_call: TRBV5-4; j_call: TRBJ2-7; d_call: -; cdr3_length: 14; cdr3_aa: CASRLFGQAYEQYF; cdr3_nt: TGTGCCAGCAGACTGTTTGGTCAAGCCTACGAGCAGTACTTC
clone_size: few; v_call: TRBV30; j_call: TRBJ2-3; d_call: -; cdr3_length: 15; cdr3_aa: CAWSGTSTGTDTQYF; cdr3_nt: TGTGCCTGGAGTGGTACTAGCACCGGGACAGATACGCAGTATTTT
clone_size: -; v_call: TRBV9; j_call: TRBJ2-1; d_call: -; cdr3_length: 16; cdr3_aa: CASSGGGFGFYNEQFF; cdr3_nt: TGTGCCAGCAGCGGGGGCGGATTCGGTTTCTACAATGAGCAGTTCTTC
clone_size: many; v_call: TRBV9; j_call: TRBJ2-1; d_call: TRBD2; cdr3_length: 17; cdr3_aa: CASSVELAGGPRNEQFF; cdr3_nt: TGTGCCAGCAGCGTAGAACTAGCGGGAGGGCCACGTAATGAGCAGTTCTTC
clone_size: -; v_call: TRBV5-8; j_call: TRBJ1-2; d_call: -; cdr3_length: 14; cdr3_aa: CASSLNQGTYGYTF; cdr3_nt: TGTGCCAGCAGCTTAAACCAGGGGACCTATGGCTACACCTTC
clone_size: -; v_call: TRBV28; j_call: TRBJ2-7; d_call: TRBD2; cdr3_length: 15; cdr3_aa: CASSYLAGGPYEQYF; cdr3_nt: TGTGCCAGCAGTTATCTAGCGGGAGGACCTTACGAGCAGTACTTC
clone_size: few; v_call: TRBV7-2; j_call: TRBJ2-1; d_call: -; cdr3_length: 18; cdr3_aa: CASSLTLSAGSSYNEQFF; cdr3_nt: TGTGCCAGCAGCTTAACCCTTTCCGCGGGAAGCTCCTACAATGAGCAGTTCTTC
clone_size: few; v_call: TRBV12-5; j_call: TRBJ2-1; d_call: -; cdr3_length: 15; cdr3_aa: CASALPGLSYNEQFF; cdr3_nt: TGTGCTAGTGCCCTTCCAGGGCTTTCCTACAATGAGCAGTTCTTC
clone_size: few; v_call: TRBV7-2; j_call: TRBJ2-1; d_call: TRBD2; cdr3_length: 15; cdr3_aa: CASSLAAGGVNEQFF; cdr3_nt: TGTGCCAGCAGCTTAGCAGCGGGAGGGGTGAATGAGCAGTTCTTC
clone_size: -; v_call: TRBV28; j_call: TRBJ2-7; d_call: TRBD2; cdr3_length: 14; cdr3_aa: CASSFGGSSYEQYF; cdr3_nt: TGTGCCAGCAGTTTCGGCGGGAGTTCCTACGAGCAGTACTTC
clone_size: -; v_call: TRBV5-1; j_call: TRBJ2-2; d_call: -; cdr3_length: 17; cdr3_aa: CASSLADRLDSTGELFF; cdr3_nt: TGCGCCAGCAGCTTGGCCGACAGGTTAGACTCCACCGGGGAGCTGTTTTTT
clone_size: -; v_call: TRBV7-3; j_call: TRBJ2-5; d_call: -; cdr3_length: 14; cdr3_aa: CASSLGSGQETQYF; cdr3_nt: TGTGCCAGCAGCTTGGGTTCGGGCCAAGAGACCCAGTACTTC
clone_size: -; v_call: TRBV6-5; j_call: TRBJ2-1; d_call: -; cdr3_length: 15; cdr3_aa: CASSYGAGQYNEQFF; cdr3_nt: TGTGCCAGCAGTTACGGGGCAGGCCAGTACAATGAGCAGTTCTTC